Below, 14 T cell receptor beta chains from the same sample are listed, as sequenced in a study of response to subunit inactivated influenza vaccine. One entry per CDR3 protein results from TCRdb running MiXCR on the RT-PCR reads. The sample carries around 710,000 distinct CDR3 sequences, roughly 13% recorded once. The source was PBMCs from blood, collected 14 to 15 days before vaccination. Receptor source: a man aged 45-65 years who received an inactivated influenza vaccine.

The CDR3, as DNA: TGTGCCAGCAGTGGCTGGACAGGGGTTGGCGCTTCTAACTATGGCTACACCTTC. Amino acid sequence: CASSGWTGVGASNYGYTF. This rearrangement joins TRBV28 to TRBJ1-2; 9 bases match TRBD1. The germline gives CDR1 MDHEN, CDR2 SYDVKM. The CDR3 is 18 amino acids. J lost 0 bases, V lost 5 bases, and 13 bases had no gene match.

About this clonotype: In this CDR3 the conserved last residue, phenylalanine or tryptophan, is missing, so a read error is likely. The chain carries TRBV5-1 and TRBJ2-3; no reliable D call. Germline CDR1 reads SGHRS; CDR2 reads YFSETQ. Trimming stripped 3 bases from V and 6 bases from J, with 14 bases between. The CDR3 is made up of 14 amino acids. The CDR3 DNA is TGCGCCAGCAGCTCAGGCAGTGCCCAGGATACGCAGTATTCT. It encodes CASSSGSAQDTQYS.

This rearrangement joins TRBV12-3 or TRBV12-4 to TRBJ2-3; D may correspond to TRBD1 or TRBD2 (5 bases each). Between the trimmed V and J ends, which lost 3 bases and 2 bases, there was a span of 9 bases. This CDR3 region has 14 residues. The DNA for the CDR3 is TGTGCCAGCAGTTTTGGGGGAACCACAGATACGCAGTATTTT. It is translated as CASSFGGTTDTQYF.

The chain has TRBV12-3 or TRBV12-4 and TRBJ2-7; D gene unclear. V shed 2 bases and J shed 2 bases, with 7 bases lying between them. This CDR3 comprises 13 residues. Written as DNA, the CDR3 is TGTGCCAGCAGTTTACAGCCGGCCTACGAGCAGTACTTC. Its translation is CASSLQPAYEQYF.

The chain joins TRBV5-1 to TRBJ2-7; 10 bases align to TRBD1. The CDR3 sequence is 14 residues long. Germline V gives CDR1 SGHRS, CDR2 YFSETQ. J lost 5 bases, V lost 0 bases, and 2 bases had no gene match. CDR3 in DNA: TGCGCCAGCAGCTTGGCCGGGACAGGGGACGAGCAGTACTTC. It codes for CASSLAGTGDEQYF.

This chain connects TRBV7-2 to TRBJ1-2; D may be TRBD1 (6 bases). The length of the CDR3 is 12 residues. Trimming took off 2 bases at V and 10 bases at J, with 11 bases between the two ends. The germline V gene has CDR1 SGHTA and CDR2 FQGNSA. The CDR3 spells CASSLTGRNYTF. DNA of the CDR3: TGTGCCAGCAGCTTAACAGGGAGGAACTACACCTTC.

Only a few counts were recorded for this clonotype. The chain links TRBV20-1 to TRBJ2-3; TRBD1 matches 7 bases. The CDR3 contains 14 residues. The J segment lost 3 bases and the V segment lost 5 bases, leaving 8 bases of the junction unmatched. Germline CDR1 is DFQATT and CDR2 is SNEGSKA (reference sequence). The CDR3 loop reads CSAPTGYLTDTQYF. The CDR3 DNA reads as TGCAGTGCTCCGACAGGGTATCTTACAGATACGCAGTATTTT.

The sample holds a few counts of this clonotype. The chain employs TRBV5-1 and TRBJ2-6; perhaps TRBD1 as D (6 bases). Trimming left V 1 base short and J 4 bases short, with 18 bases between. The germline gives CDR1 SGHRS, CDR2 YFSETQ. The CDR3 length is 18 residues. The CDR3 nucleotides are TGCGCCAGCAGCTTGCAGATTAACTGGACAGCCGGGGCCAACGTCCTGACTTTC. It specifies CASSLQINWTAGANVLTF.

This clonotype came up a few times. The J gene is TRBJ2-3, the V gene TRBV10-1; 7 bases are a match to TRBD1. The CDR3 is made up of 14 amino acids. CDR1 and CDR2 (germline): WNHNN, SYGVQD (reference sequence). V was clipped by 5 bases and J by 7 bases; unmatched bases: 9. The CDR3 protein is CASSTGTVENTQYF. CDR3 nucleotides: TGCGCCAGCAGTACCGGGACAGTCGAGAATACGCAGTATTTT.

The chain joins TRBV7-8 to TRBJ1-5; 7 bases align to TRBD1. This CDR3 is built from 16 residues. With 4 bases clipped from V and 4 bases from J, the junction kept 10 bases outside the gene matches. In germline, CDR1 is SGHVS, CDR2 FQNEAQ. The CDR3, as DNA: TGTGCCAGCAGCTCGGGTTGGACAGGTGGGAATCAGCCCCAGCATTTT. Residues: CASSSGWTGGNQPQHF.

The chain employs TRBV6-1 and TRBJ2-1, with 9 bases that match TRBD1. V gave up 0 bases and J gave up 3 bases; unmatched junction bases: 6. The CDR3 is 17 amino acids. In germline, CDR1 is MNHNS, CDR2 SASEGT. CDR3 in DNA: TGTGCCAGCAGTGAAGCTTCCGGGACAGGGTTCTACAATGAGCAGTTCTTC. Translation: CASSEASGTGFYNEQFF.

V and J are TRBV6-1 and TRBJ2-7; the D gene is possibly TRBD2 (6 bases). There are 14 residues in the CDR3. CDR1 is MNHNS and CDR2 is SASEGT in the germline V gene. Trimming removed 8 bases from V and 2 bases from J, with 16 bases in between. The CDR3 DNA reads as TGTGCCAGCGCACCACGCGGGGTTCCCTACGAGCAGTACTTC. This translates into CASAPRGVPYEQYF.

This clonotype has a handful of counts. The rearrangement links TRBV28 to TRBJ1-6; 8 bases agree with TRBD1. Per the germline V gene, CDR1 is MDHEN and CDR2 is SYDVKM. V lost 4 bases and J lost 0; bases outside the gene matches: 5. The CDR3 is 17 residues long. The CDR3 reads CASSSPGGSSYNSPLHF. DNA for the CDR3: TGTGCCAGCAGTTCCCCAGGGGGCTCCTCCTATAATTCACCCCTCCACTTT.

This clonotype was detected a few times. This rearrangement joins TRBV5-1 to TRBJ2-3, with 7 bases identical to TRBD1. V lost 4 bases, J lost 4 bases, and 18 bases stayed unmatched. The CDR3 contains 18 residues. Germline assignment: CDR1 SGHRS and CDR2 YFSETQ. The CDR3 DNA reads TGCGCCAGCAGCCTACAGGGGAGTCTTTTGTGGGGAGCAGATACGCAGTATTTT. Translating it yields CASSLQGSLLWGADTQYF.